This entry lists 31 T cell receptor beta chains sequenced from one sample in a study of blood T cell repertoires in COVID-19 (dated by TCRdb to about 2020). The library came from the immunoSEQ multiplex PCR assay. Not all clones reach the TCRdb copy of this immuneACCESS table, which keeps in-frame sequences only. Checked studies attribute under half of the gap to unresolved V genes and leave the rest unexplained. For this sample the table gives about 150,000 clones, of which 65% to 90% were detected only once. Clones ranked in the top ten supply roughly 12% of the sample. The material sequenced was peripheral blood. Receptor source: a woman aged 55-69 years with COVID-19, enrolled during active disease.

This rearrangement joins TRBV5-6 to TRBJ2-1; weak D call: TRBD1 (6 bases). The V end was cut by 3 bases, the J end by 4 bases, with 17 bases between. CDR3 length: 16 residues. Germline CDR1 reads SGHDT; CDR2 reads YYEEEE. The CDR3 bases are TGTGCCAGCAGCTCATTAGCAAGGGGGTCTTACAATGAGCAGTTCTTC. Its translation: CASSSLARGSYNEQFF.

Only a few counts were recorded for this clone. The V call is TRBV19, the J call TRBJ1-5; TRBD1 might be the D (6 bases). Trimming removed 3 bases at V and 7 bases at J, with 16 bases between. This CDR3 contains 15 residues. Germline lookup yields CDR1 LNHDA and CDR2 SQIVND (reference sequence). CDR3 region: CASSIYRGARQPQHF. CDR3 nucleotide sequence: TGTGCCAGTAGTATCTATCGGGGGGCGAGGCAGCCCCAGCATTTT.

The rearrangement links TRBV7-3 to TRBJ2-1; perhaps TRBD2 as D (6 bases). V was pared by 5 bases and J by 5 bases, with 10 bases between. Germline CDR1 SGHTA, CDR2 FQGTGA. CDR3 length equals 13 residues. CDR3 in amino acids: CASSPWTNNEQFF. CDR3 in DNA: TGTGCCAGCAGCCCCTGGACTAACAATGAGCAGTTCTTC.

This sequence joins TRBV4-2 and TRBJ1-4; no clear D. V dropped 4 bases and J dropped 8 bases, with 11 bases sitting between them. Germline V CDR1 and CDR2: LGHNA, YNFKEQ. CDR3 length equals 13 residues. The CDR3 DNA reads as TGTGCCAGCAGCCGAGGGCGGGAGGAAAAACTGTTTTTT. It yields the protein CASSRGREEKLFF.

This clone was recorded a few times. The chain employs TRBV4-1 and TRBJ2-2, with a tentative D call TRBD1 (5 bases). The CDR3 runs to 17 residues. Trimming took 0 bases from V and 6 from J, leaving 17 bases between them. Per germline, CDR1 MGHRA and CDR2 YSYEKL. The CDR3 DNA follows: TGCGCCAGCAGCCAAGATCTGGCAGAGGTGGGGCCCGGGGAGCTGTTTTTT. It translates to CASSQDLAEVGPGELFF.

The rearrangement links TRBV6-5 to TRBJ1-1; 10 bases line up with TRBD1. Germline loops: CDR1 MNHEY, CDR2 SVGAGI. The ends lost 7 bases at V and 7 bases at J; junction bases unmatched: 6. The length of the CDR3 is 13 residues. CDR3 in amino acids: CASNADRGVEAFF. CDR3 coding DNA: TGTGCCAGCAACGCGGACAGGGGGGTTGAAGCTTTCTTT.

The chain couples TRBV4-1 to TRBJ1-2; D remains unclear. Trimming left V 0 bases short and J 4 bases short, with 12 bases between. CDR1 and CDR2 (germline): MGHRA, YSYEKL. The CDR3 is made up of 15 amino acids. Here the CDR3 reads CASSQEGRPLYGYTF. CDR3 DNA sequence: TGCGCCAGCAGCCAAGAAGGCAGGCCGCTCTATGGCTACACCTTC.

V and J are TRBV13 and TRBJ1-2, with unresolved D. CDR1 is PRHDT, CDR2 FYEKMQ, per germline (reference sequence). V lost 3 bases and J 1 base, leaving 15 bases between the germline ends. The CDR3 loop spans 16 amino acids. The CDR3 sequence is CASSLKYHRDNYGYTF. The CDR3 DNA reads as TGTGCCAGCAGCTTGAAGTATCACAGAGATAACTATGGCTACACCTTC.

This clone was detected once. The chain joins TRBV2 to TRBJ2-5; D may be TRBD1 (6 bases). V was trimmed by 6 bases and J by 4 bases, leaving 18 bases between them. CDR1 and CDR2 (germline): SNHLY, FYNNEI. The CDR3 sequence is 15 residues long. CDR3 sequence (DNA): TGTGCCAGCAGGAGGGAATCAGGGGAACGAGAGACCCAGTACTTC. Translated, it gives CASRRESGERETQYF.

The J gene is TRBJ1-2, the V gene TRBV6-5; maybe TRBD1 (5 bases). This CDR3 has 15 amino acids. The V end was cut by 4 bases, the J end by 1 base, with 13 bases between. CDR1 and CDR2 from the germline V gene are MNHEY and SVGAGI. CDR3 in DNA: TGTGCCAGCAGTTCCCCGGGGAGGGGTAACTATGGCTACACCTTC. It is translated as CASSSPGRGNYGYTF.

This chain joins TRBV7-9 and TRBJ1-1, with TRBD1 as a possible D gene (6 bases). The CDR3 runs to 16 residues. V lost 6 bases and J lost 0, with 17 bases in between. In germline, CDR1 is SEHNR, CDR2 FQNEAQ (reference sequence). The CDR3 spells CASRTHRVPLNTEAFF. The DNA for the CDR3 is TGTGCCAGCAGGACCCACAGGGTACCTCTGAACACTGAAGCTTTCTTT.

This sequence joins TRBV20-1 and TRBJ1-1; unclear D gene. The CDR3 runs 11 residues. From germline, CDR1 is DFQATT and CDR2 SNEGSKA (reference sequence). As DNA, the CDR3 is TGCCTTTATAGTATGAACACTGAAGCTTTCTTT. This translates into CLYSMNTEAFF.

J is TRBJ1-4 and V is TRBV12-5; weak D call: TRBD1 (5 bases). V gave up 6 bases and J gave up 4 bases, with 15 bases separating them. CDR1 and CDR2 from the germline V gene are LGHNT and FRNRAP. The CDR3 has 15 amino acids. This chain's CDR3 is CASGLITGGNEKLFF. CDR3 nucleotides: TGTGCTAGTGGCCTAATCACCGGGGGTAATGAAAAACTGTTTTTT.

J is TRBJ1-4 and V is TRBV30, with 11 nucleotides matching TRBD1. The CDR3 runs 14 residues. V was clipped by 8 bases and J by 4 bases; unmatched bases: 6. Germline V gene data show CDR1 as GTSNPN and CDR2 as SVGIG (reference sequence). CDR3 in DNA: TGTGCCGCAGGGACAGGGGGGAATAATGAAAAACTGTTTTTT. This sequence encodes CAAGTGGNNEKLFF.

J is TRBJ2-1 and V is TRBV2, with TRBD1 as a possible D gene (6 bases). Deletions cut 8 bases from V and 0 bases from J, with 8 bases between. The CDR3 is made up of 13 amino acids. Per the germline V gene, CDR1 is SNHLY and CDR2 is FYNNEI. In DNA form, the CDR3 reads TGTGCCAGCGGACAGACCTCCTACAATGAGCAGTTCTTC. This encodes CASGQTSYNEQFF.

This clone was found a few times. This chain joins TRBV5-1 and TRBJ2-7, with D perhaps TRBD1 (6 bases). The CDR3 runs to 17 residues. The V and J ends lost 2 bases and 2 bases respectively, with 20 bases between them. Germline loops: CDR1 SGHRS, CDR2 YFSETQ. CDR3 sequence reads: CASSLYPGLEGAYEQYF. The CDR3 DNA is TGCGCCAGCAGCTTATACCCAGGCCTCGAGGGGGCCTACGAGCAGTACTTC.

This chain connects TRBV19 to TRBJ1-3; 7 nucleotides agree with TRBD1. V was pared by 5 bases and J by 3 bases, with 10 bases of the junction left unmatched. Germline CDR1 reads LNHDA; CDR2 reads SQIVND (reference sequence). The CDR3 length is 16 residues. CDR3: CASSFRQGDLGNTIYF. CDR3 DNA sequence: TGTGCCAGTAGTTTCAGACAGGGAGACCTTGGAAACACCATATATTTT.

The chain joins TRBV18 to TRBJ1-1; 12 bases are shared with TRBD1. The germline V gene encodes CDR1 KGHSH and CDR2 LQKENI. The junction had 8 bases not matched to a gene; V was cut back by 3 bases and J by 0 bases. The CDR3 extends over 18 amino acids. The CDR3 coding sequence is TGTGCCAGCTCACCTGACCGGGACAGGGGGCCCATGAACACTGAAGCTTTCTTT. Its protein product is CASSPDRDRGPMNTEAFF.

The chain combines TRBV12-2 with TRBJ1-5; the D call of TRBD1 is as the table states it, not checked on the DNA. TRBV12-2 is shown as a pseudogene. The CDR3 is 16 amino acids. The CDR3 sequence: CASRSRLDRGDQPQHF. CDR3 in DNA: TGTGCAAGTCGATCAAGACTAGACAGGGGTGATCAGCCCCAGCATTTT.

The chain couples TRBV19 to TRBJ1-2; D not resolved. V was shortened by 5 bases and J by 7 bases, with 14 bases between the two germline ends. The V gene's germline CDR1 is LNHDA and CDR2 SQIVND (reference sequence). This CDR3 has 13 amino acids. The CDR3 is CASSGGSGRGYTF. CDR3 bases: TGTGCCAGTAGTGGAGGGTCTGGACGTGGCTACACCTTC. The whole variable domain, remainder taken from reference TRBV19 and TRBJ1-2, is DGGITQSPKYLFRKEGQNVTLSCEQNLNHDAMYWYRQDPGQGLRLIYYSQIVNDFQKGDIAEGYSVSREKKESFPLTVTSAQKNPTAFYLCASSGGSGRGYTFGSGTRLTVV.

The chain carries TRBV5-1 and TRBJ1-4, with a weak D call TRBD1 (5 bases). From germline, CDR1 is SGHRS and CDR2 YFSETQ. CDR3 size: 15 residues. The V end was cut by 3 bases, the J end by 3 bases, with 12 bases between. CDR3 nucleotide sequence: TGCGCCAGCAGCTGGCAGGGTATAGCTAATGAAAAACTGTTTTTT. This codes for CASSWQGIANEKLFF.

CDR3 DNA sequence: TGTGCCAGCAGTCCCCTCCTACTAGCGGTGTTCTACGAGCAGTACTTC. Translation gives CASSPLLLAVFYEQYF. The chain combines TRBV6-2 or TRBV6-3 with TRBJ2-7; 8 nucleotides agree with TRBD2. Germline V gene data show CDR1 as MNHEY and CDR2 as SVGEGT. The V segment lost 5 bases and the J segment 3 bases; nucleotides outside the gene matches: 12. The length of the CDR3 is 16 residues.

This clone was found once. This chain links TRBV5-1 with TRBJ2-5; tentative D call: TRBD1 (5 bases). Trimming left V 2 bases short and J 1 base short, with 18 bases between. Germline lookup yields CDR1 SGHRS and CDR2 YFSETQ. The CDR3 extends over 17 amino acids. CDR3 bases: TGCGCCAGCAGCTTACACGGTCAGGGTTTAGGCCAAGAGACCCAGTACTTC. Amino acid sequence: CASSLHGQGLGQETQYF.

The chain combines TRBV21-1 with TRBJ2-7; the listed D gene, TRBD1, was not tested against the DNA. TRBV21-1 is shown as a pseudogene. The CDR3 sequence is 16 residues long. The CDR3 nucleotides read TGTGCCAGCAGCGCCCGGGACAAGGACGGCACCTACGAGCAGTACTTC. It is translated as CASSARDKDGTYEQYF.

J is TRBJ2-5 and V is TRBV7-8; TRBD2 might be the D (6 bases). This CDR3 is 16 amino acids long. V lost 3 bases and J 2 bases, leaving 16 bases between the germline ends. From germline, CDR1 is SGHVS and CDR2 FQNEAQ. CDR3: CASSFGGSGMQETQYF. The CDR3, as DNA: TGTGCCAGCAGCTTTGGAGGGAGCGGAATGCAAGAGACCCAGTACTTC. The entire variable domain, with the rest obtained from reference TRBV7-8 and TRBJ2-5, is as follows: GAGVSQSPRYKVAKRGQDVALRCDPISGHVSLFWYQQALGQGPEFLTYFQNEAQLDKSGLPSDRFFAERPEGSVSTLKIQRTQQEDSAVYLCASSFGGSGMQETQYFGPGTRLLVL.

The chain employs TRBV5-8 and TRBJ1-5, with 8 bases aligning to TRBD1. Germline CDR1 reads SGHTS; CDR2 reads YDEGEE. The CDR3 loop spans 16 amino acids. V was pared by 4 bases and J by 1 base, with 7 bases of the junction left unmatched. The CDR3 here is CASSRGQGTSNQPQHF. CDR3 nucleotide sequence: TGTGCCAGCAGCAGAGGACAGGGCACGAGCAATCAGCCCCAGCATTTT.

Only one count was recorded for this clone. V usage is TRBV7-2 and J usage is TRBJ2-2, with 7 bases aligning to TRBD2. Looked up from germline, CDR1 is SGHTA and CDR2 is FQGNSA. J gave up 5 bases and V 5 bases, and 5 bases lay outside the gene matches. The CDR3 spans 14 residues. The CDR3 is CASSAGVSTGELFF. Written as DNA, the CDR3 is TGTGCCAGCAGCGCGGGGGTTTCGACCGGGGAGCTGTTTTTT. Drawing the rest from reference TRBV7-2 and TRBJ2-2, the complete variable domain is GAGVSQSPSNKVTEKGKDVELRCDPISGHTALYWYRQSLGQGLEFLIYFQGNSAPDKSGLPSDRFSAERTGGSVSTLTIQRTQQEDSAVYLCASSAGVSTGELFFGEGSRLTVL.

This clone appeared a few times. J is TRBJ2-1 and V is TRBV6-2 or TRBV6-3; 9 positions match TRBD1. Per the germline V gene, CDR1 is MNHEY and CDR2 is SVGEGT. This CDR3 is built from 15 residues. The J segment lost 6 bases and the V segment lost 5 bases, leaving 8 bases of the junction unmatched. CDR3 in DNA: TGTGCCAGCAGTCCCGGGACAGGGAACCCCAATGAGCAGTTCTTC. Translation: CASSPGTGNPNEQFF.

The chain joins TRBV11-3 to TRBJ2-2; D is possibly TRBD1 (6 bases). Per germline, CDR1 SGHNT and CDR2 YENEEA. V gave up 4 bases and J gave up 5 bases, with 11 bases separating them. The CDR3 is 14 amino acids. For the CDR3, the DNA is TGTGCCAGCAGCTGGAAAAGGGGGACCGGGGAGCTGTTTTTT. Translating gives CASSWKRGTGELFF.

The chain combines TRBV5-5 with TRBJ1-5; 8 bases align to TRBD1. From germline, CDR1 is SGHKS and CDR2 YYEKEE (reference sequence). The J segment lost 4 bases and the V segment lost 4 bases, leaving 7 bases of the junction unmatched. The CDR3 contains 15 residues. Here the CDR3 reads CASSNPQGANQPQHF. The CDR3 nucleotides read TGTGCCAGCAGCAACCCGCAGGGGGCAAATCAGCCCCAGCATTTT.

This chain uses TRBV2 with TRBJ1-2; D may be TRBD1 (5 bases). The CDR3 runs 14 residues. Germline loops: CDR1 SNHLY, CDR2 FYNNEI. The V and J ends lost 8 bases and 8 bases respectively, with 21 bases between them. As DNA, the CDR3 is TGTGCCAGCCTGGGGGGAGACCCTCTCCGAGGCTACACCTTC. This codes for CASLGGDPLRGYTF.